The sequence of this T cell receptor (beta chain) was determined in a study of blood T cell repertoires in COVID-19. Sequencing was performed with immunoSEQ multiplex PCR; in TCRdb, only in-frame clones are kept and a portion is missing. The top ten clones hold 7% to 10% of a sample with fewer than 70,000 clones, about 85% of them seen once. As to this clone: The junction differs from germline at one of its ends, possibly a read error.

Sequencing input: peripheral blood. This receptor was obtained from a woman in her 70s with active COVID-19.

The CDR3 region has the DNA TGTGCCAGCAGTGATCTTGGACAGGGGGTAGACTTC. Translation gives CASSDLGQGVDF. J is TRBJ2-4 and V is TRBV2, with TRBD1 matching 10 bases. The CDR3 extends over 12 amino acids. Germline V gene sequence: CDR1 SNHLY, CDR2 FYNNEI.